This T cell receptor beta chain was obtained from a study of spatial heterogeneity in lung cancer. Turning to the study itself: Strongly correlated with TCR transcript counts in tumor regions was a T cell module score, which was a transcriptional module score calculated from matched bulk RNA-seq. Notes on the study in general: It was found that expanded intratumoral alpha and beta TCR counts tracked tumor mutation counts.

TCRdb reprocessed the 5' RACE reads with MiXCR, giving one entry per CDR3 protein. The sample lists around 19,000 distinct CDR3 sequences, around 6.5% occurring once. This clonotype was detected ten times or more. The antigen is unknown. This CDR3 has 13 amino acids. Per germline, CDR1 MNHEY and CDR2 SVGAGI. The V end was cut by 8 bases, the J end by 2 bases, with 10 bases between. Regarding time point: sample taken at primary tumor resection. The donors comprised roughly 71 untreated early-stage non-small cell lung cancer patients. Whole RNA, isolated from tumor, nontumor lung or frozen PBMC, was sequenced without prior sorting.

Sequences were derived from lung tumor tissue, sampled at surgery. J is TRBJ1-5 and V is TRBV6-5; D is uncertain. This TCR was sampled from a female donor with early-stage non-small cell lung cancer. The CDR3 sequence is CASSWTGNQPQHF. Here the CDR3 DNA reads TGTGCCAGCTCCTGGACGGGCAATCAGCCCCAGCATTTT.